One TCR beta chain is described in this entry. The target antigen is unknown. This sample is drawn from a study of vaccination and CD4 T cells after COVID-19. Study-level background: The stimulus for the cells was overlapping spike peptides derived from SARS-CoV-2, HCoV-NL63, HCoV-OC43 and HCoV-229E.

Treatment specified: approximately 9-day PBMC culture with coronavirus spike peptide pools or control peptides (ViraFEST assay). Sequenced with the Oncomine TCR Beta short-read assay was DNA taken from cultured CD4+ T cells. MiXCR was run by TCRdb on the PCR reads, yielding one entry per CDR3 protein. The sample comprises roughly 20,000 distinct CDR3 sequences, approximately 40% of which are singletons, and just under 9% rests with the top ten. Germline CDR1 is MNHEY and CDR2 is SVGEGT. This CDR3 contains 13 residues. Trimming shortened V by 10 bases and J by 2 bases, and 13 bases separated the two germline ends.

This sequence originates from a human donor who had recovered from COVID-19. The chain recombines TRBV6-2 or TRBV6-3 with TRBJ2-3; D not resolved. This material consisted of CD4+ T cells from blood, cultured in vitro, taken after SARS-CoV-2 vaccination. The CDR3 DNA reads TGTGCCACCCGCCTCGACAACACAGATACGCAGTATTTT. Amino acid sequence: CATRLDNTDTQYF.